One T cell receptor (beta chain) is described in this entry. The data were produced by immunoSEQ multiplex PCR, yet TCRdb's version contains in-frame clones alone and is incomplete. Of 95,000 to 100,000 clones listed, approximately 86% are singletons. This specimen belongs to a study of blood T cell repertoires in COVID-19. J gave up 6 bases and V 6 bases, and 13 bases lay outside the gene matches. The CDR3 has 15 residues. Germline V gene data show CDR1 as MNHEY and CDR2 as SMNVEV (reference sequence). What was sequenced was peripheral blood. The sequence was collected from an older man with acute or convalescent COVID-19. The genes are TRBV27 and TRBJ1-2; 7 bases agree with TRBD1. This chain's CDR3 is CASSLTRGQIDGYTF. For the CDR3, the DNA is TGTGCCAGCAGCCTTACTAGGGGACAGATAGATGGCTACACCTTC.